This T cell receptor (beta chain) derives from a study of shared clonotypes between healthy human individuals. Overall study context: Three men and two women, aged 18 to 49, were donors. General study findings and limits: Rarefaction showed that sequencing of sorted subsets was incomplete (despite large depth).

Assay: immunoSEQ multiplex PCR; the TCRdb copy retains only in-frame clones and omits some. Here the sample spans about 2 million clones, 85% to 95% being singletons. Regarding this clone: Its antigen remains unknown. The same CDR3 arises from other DNA sequences in this sample as well.

Germline-derived CDR1 and CDR2 are KGHSH and LQKENI. V gave up 5 bases and J gave up 2 bases, with 9 bases separating them. This CDR3 is built from 13 residues. V is TRBV18 and J is TRBJ1-2, with D possibly being TRBD1 (6 bases). The sequencing input was naive CD4+ T cells sorted from blood. Noted subset: CD45RA+ positively selected. This TCR came from a man between 18 and 35 years old in good health. The CDR3: CASSTGQNYGYTF. DNA for the CDR3: TGTGCCAGCTCAACCGGACAGAACTATGGCTACACCTTC.